This T cell receptor beta chain was found in a study of blood T cells in healthy people across ages. Findings of the study overall: Getting older went along with TCR beta diversity per million T cells dropping roughly linearly.

Primers used in a second PCR of about 6 to 11 cycles were a sample-barcoded 5' primer and a J-beta primer mix. TCRdb re-called the 5' RACE reads with MiXCR, one entry per CDR3 protein. The sample contains some 1.5 million distinct CDR3 sequences, under 30% of which appear only once. This clonotype was seen more than once but under ten times. Its antigen is not known. The donors, all healthy, were Caucasians living in Russia, aged roughly 6 to 95. The receptor comes from a woman aged 25 to 39 in good health. Sequenced sample: blood.

CDR3 DNA sequence: TGTGCCAGCACCCCGAGGGCAGGAGCGCTCTACGAGCAGTACTTC. Its translation is CASTPRAGALYEQYF. The chain uses TRBV2 and TRBJ2-7, with D perhaps matching TRBD2 (5 bases). V lost 7 bases, J lost 3 bases, and 19 bases lay in between. CDR1 is SNHLY and CDR2 is FYNNEI in the germline V gene. The CDR3 sequence is 15 residues long.